The entry below describes one TCR beta chain. Its target is unknown. CDR3 length: 16 amino acids. Per germline, CDR1 SGHTS and CDR2 YDEGEE. Trimming took 7 bases from V and 0 from J, leaving 17 bases between them. These data are taken from a study of CD4 T cells in relation to SARS-CoV-2 and coronaviruses. Background on the study: Shared crossreactive spike epitopes were mapped to their HLA restriction. Study conclusions and caveats: Roughly 69% of donors had memory CD4+ clonotypes crossrecognizing SARS-CoV-2 and common cold coronavirus spike.

Unexposed donor CD4+ T cells date from 2011-2018, before the COVID-19 pandemic. CD4+ T cells were isolated from the cells after about nine days of culture. Testing used SARS-CoV-2 S/N and four cold-coronavirus spikes on unexposed-donor CD4+ T cells, cells permitting. Only in-frame clones appear in the TCRdb table, and some are missing; sequencing was by immunoSEQ multiplex PCR. Of approximately 20,000 clones in the sample, about 80% were seen once. The sequenced sample consisted of CD4+ T cells from PBMCs, cultured in vitro. The clonotype originates from a human donor in good health. The chain carries TRBV5-8 and TRBJ2-1, with D possibly TRBD2 on 6 matching bases. The CDR3 spells CASSSTEGSSYNEQFF. The CDR3 bases are TGTGCCAGCTCCTCAACGGAGGGGAGCTCCTACAATGAGCAGTTCTTC.